Below are 18 T cell receptor beta chains sequenced from a single sample in a study of T cell changes during pregnancy in multiple sclerosis. Clones were sequenced by immunoSEQ multiplex PCR, and TCRdb holds only the in-frame ones, with some missing. The table lists about 110,000 clones, 92% of them singletons. Sequenced material: peripheral blood, taken in the third trimester of pregnancy. These receptors came from a female donor with multiple sclerosis, enrolled in a pregnancy study.

The chain has TRBV5-1 and TRBJ2-7; D possibly corresponds to TRBD1 (6 bases). Per the germline V gene, CDR1 is SGHRS and CDR2 is YFSETQ. The CDR3 is 16 amino acids. V was trimmed by 4 bases and J by 4 bases, leaving 21 bases between them. The CDR3 region is CASSPPLTGWIYEQYF. The CDR3 DNA is TGCGCCAGCAGCCCCCCTCTGACAGGTTGGATTTACGAGCAGTACTTC. Filled out from reference TRBV5-1 and TRBJ2-7, the complete variable domain reads KAGVTQTPRYLIKTRGQQVTLSCSPISGHRSVSWYQQTPGQGLQFLFEYFSETQRNKGNFPGRFSGRQFSNSRSEMNVSTLELGDSALYLCASSPPLTGWIYEQYFGPGTRLTVT.

The chain is built from TRBV5-1 and TRBJ1-1; 8 positions agree with TRBD1. The CDR3 totals 15 residues. V trimming: 4 bases; J trimming: 1 base; junction bases outside the gene matches: 6. CDR1 and CDR2 (germline): SGHRS, YFSETQ. CDR3 amino acids: CASSQRTGRNTEAFF. DNA of the CDR3: TGCGCCAGCAGCCAGAGGACAGGGCGGAACACTGAAGCTTTCTTT.

The J gene is TRBJ2-1, the V gene TRBV9; TRBD2 aligns across 8 bases. The CDR3 spans 15 residues. With V trimmed by 2 bases and J by 5 bases, 6 bases remained unmatched. Germline V gene lookup returns CDR1 SGDLS and CDR2 YYNGEE. The CDR3, as DNA: TGTGCCAGCAGCGTGACCGGGACTAGGAACAATGAGCAGTTCTTC. Encoded protein: CASSVTGTRNNEQFF.

The V gene is TRBV29-1, the J gene TRBJ1-4; D gene ambiguous. The V and J ends lost 4 bases and 5 bases respectively, with 11 bases between them. Germline CDR1 SQVTM, CDR2 ANQGSEA. CDR3 length: 13 amino acids. This chain's CDR3 is CSVADGVNEKLFF. The CDR3 DNA follows: TGCAGCGTTGCAGACGGGGTCAATGAAAAACTGTTTTTT.

This rearrangement joins TRBV5-4 to TRBJ2-7; TRBD2 aligns across 7 bases. The CDR3 length is 16 residues. After removal of 4 bases from V and 0 bases from J, the junction contained 10 bases not matched to a gene. Germline V gene sequence: CDR1 SGHNT, CDR2 YYREEE (reference sequence). Here the CDR3 DNA reads TGTGCCAGCAGCCTTTTCGGGGGGTGGACCTCCTACGAGCAGTACTTC. It specifies CASSLFGGWTSYEQYF.

About this clone: At one end, the junction sequence differs from germline, possibly due to a read error. The gene calls are TRBV7-8 and TRBJ2-7, with 11 bases that match TRBD2. The CDR3 is 18 amino acids. CDR1 is SGHVS and CDR2 is FQNEAQ in the germline V gene. CDR3 loop: CASSLRVGLAGGSYKQYF. The DNA of the CDR3 is TGTGCCAGCAGCTTGAGGGTCGGGCTAGCGGGAGGTTCCTACAAGCAGTACTTC.

V usage is TRBV2 and J usage is TRBJ1-1; unclear D gene. The CDR3 is 12 amino acids. V was pared by 6 bases and J by 8 bases, with 13 bases between. Germline V gives CDR1 SNHLY, CDR2 FYNNEI. The CDR3: CASRAEVVEAFF. The CDR3 DNA sequence: TGTGCCAGCAGAGCTGAGGTGGTAGAAGCTTTCTTT. Supplemented by reference TRBV2 and TRBJ1-1, the full variable domain reads EPEVTQTPSHQVTQMGQEVILRCVPISNHLYFYWYRQILGQKVEFLVSFYNNEISEKSEIFDDQFSVERPDGSNFTLKIRSTKLEDSAMYFCASRAEVVEAFFGQGTRLTVV.

This chain connects TRBV30 to TRBJ2-5; TRBD1 matches at 9 bases. In germline, CDR1 is GTSNPN, CDR2 SVGIG (reference sequence). Unmatched junction bases numbered 12, after V lost 2 bases and J lost 5 bases. The CDR3 length is 16 residues. Here the CDR3 DNA reads TGTGCCTGGAGTACATCCGGGACAGGGACCCGGGAGACCCAGTACTTC. Encoded protein: CAWSTSGTGTRETQYF.

V usage is TRBV12-5 and J usage is TRBJ2-1; D unclear. Germline CDR1 reads LGHNT; CDR2 reads FRNRAP. V was clipped by 0 bases and J by 6 bases, with 6 bases between them. The CDR3 sequence is 13 residues long. This CDR3 is CASGLVPGNEQFF. CDR3 coding DNA: TGTGCTAGTGGTTTGGTACCGGGCAATGAGCAGTTCTTC.

The rearrangement uses TRBV4-1 and TRBJ1-4, with D possibly being TRBD1 (5 bases). The germline CDR1 and CDR2 sequences are MGHRA and YSYEKL. V shed 8 bases and J shed 8 bases, with 15 bases lying between them. The length of the CDR3 is 13 residues. The CDR3 loop reads CASARGVSEKLFF. The CDR3 nucleotides are TGCGCCAGCGCGCGGGGGGTTTCGGAAAAACTGTTTTTT.

The chain joins TRBV7-9 to TRBJ1-5; D not certain. Germline V gene lookup returns CDR1 SEHNR and CDR2 FQNEAQ (reference sequence). This CDR3 has 17 amino acids. The V end was cut by 8 bases, the J end by 6 bases, with 26 bases between. The CDR3 here is CASPIPMISAEGQPQHF. CDR3 coding DNA: TGTGCCAGCCCCATCCCCATGATAAGCGCAGAAGGTCAGCCCCAGCATTTT.

The chain combines TRBV6-1 with TRBJ2-7; 11 bases are a match to TRBD1. The CDR3 consists of 17 residues. V dropped 2 bases and J dropped 6; count of bases not matched to a gene: 12. Germline V CDR1 and CDR2: MNHNS, SASEGT. The CDR3 is CASSERRGGQGAGEQYF. The CDR3 DNA sequence: TGTGCCAGCAGTGAACGGCGAGGTGGACAGGGGGCGGGCGAGCAGTACTTC.

V gene TRBV19 combines with J gene TRBJ2-1, with 16 bases that match TRBD2. The ends lost 6 bases at V and 5 bases at J; junction bases unmatched: 7. CDR1 is LNHDA, CDR2 SQIVND, per germline (reference sequence). This CDR3 is built from 17 residues. CDR3 region: CASRGTSGRAGDNEQFF. CDR3 DNA sequence: TGTGCCAGTAGGGGGACTAGCGGGAGGGCCGGGGACAATGAGCAGTTCTTC.

The CDR3 DNA sequence: TGTGCCAGCAGCCCCTACTCGGGAGGCGCTGAAGCTTTCTTT. This translates into CASSPYSGGAEAFF. The rearrangement uses TRBV5-4 and TRBJ1-1; no clear D gene. V lost 4 bases, J lost 6 bases, and 16 bases lay in between. CDR1 and CDR2 (germline): SGHNT, YYREEE (reference sequence). This CDR3 has 14 residues.

This clone came up once. The CDR3 nucleotides are TGTGCCAGCAGCAGGGCGGGGGATTCAGGTACGCAGTATTTT. It is translated as CASSRAGDSGTQYF. The gene calls are TRBV6-1 and TRBJ2-3, with TRBD2 identical over 7 bases. V gave up 6 bases and J gave up 8 bases; unmatched junction bases: 11. CDR1 and CDR2 from the germline V gene are MNHNS and SASEGT. The CDR3 is 14 amino acids.

The chain couples TRBV30 to TRBJ1-2; D unresolved. CDR1 is GTSNPN and CDR2 is SVGIG in the germline V gene (reference sequence). The CDR3 is 13 amino acids. Trimming stripped 3 bases from V and 4 bases from J, with 12 bases between. The CDR3 loop is CAWSGSRGYGYTF. The CDR3 DNA sequence: TGTGCCTGGAGCGGGAGCCGGGGCTATGGCTACACCTTC.

The V call is TRBV6-5, the J call TRBJ2-3, with a possible D match to TRBD2 (7 bases). The CDR3 totals 14 residues. Per germline, CDR1 MNHEY and CDR2 SVGAGI. V was clipped by 7 bases and J by 4 bases, with 15 bases between them. The CDR3 loop reads CASMRRGGADTQYF. The CDR3 DNA sequence: TGTGCCAGCATGAGGAGGGGGGGGGCAGATACGCAGTATTTT.

V and J are TRBV7-6 and TRBJ2-5, with 15 bases identical to TRBD2. Germline lookup yields CDR1 SGHVS and CDR2 FNYEAQ. V was clipped by 3 bases and J by 0 bases; unmatched bases: 5. CDR3 length: 18 residues. The CDR3 DNA reads TGTGCCAGCAGCTTTCCCGGGACTAGCGGGGGGAACCAAGAGACCCAGTACTTC. It yields the protein CASSFPGTSGGNQETQYF. Using reference TRBV7-6 and TRBJ2-5 for the parts outside the CDR3, the full variable domain is GAGVSQSPRYKVTKRGQDVALRCDPISGHVSLYWYRQALGQGPEFLTYFNYEAQQDKSGLPNDRFSAERPEGSISTLTIQRTEQRDSAMYRCASSFPGTSGGNQETQYFGPGTRLLVL.